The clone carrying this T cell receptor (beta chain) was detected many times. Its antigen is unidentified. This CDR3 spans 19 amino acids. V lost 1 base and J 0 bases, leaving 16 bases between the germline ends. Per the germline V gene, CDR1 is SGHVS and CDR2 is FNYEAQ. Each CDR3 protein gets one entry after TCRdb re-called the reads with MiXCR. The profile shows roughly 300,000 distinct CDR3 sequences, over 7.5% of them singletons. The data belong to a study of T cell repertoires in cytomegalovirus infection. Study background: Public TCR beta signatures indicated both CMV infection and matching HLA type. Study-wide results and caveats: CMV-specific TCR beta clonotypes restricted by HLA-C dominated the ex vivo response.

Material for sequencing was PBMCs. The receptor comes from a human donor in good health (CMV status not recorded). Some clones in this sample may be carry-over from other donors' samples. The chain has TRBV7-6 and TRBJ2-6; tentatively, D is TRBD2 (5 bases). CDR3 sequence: CASSLVSAGAGSGANVLTF. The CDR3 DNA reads TGTGCCAGCAGCTTAGTGTCTGCGGGCGCGGGCTCTGGGGCCAACGTCCTGACTTTC.